The 28 T cell receptor beta chains listed next were all sequenced from one sample in a study of T cell responses to AZD1222 COVID-19 vaccine. Profiled with immunoSEQ multiplex PCR; TCRdb holds only in-frame clones, not every one. The sample lists approximately 170,000 clones, 85% to 90% occurring once. This specimen was peripheral blood, taken on day 0 of AZD1222 vaccination. The receptors originated from an adult in good health.

This sequence joins TRBV6-5 and TRBJ2-7; TRBD1 matches 7 bases. Trimming cost V 4 bases and J 1 base; bases outside gene matches: 7. The CDR3 has 15 amino acids. CDR1 MNHEY and CDR2 SVGAGI come from the germline V gene. The CDR3 sequence is CASSLRTGLSYEQYV. The CDR3 bases are TGTGCCAGCAGTTTAAGGACAGGCCTTTCCTACGAGCAGTACGTC.

The chain recombines TRBV11-3 with TRBJ2-3; 10 bases agree with TRBD1. Germline CDR1 reads SGHNT; CDR2 reads YENEEA. The CDR3 sequence is 17 residues long. The J segment lost 0 bases and the V segment lost 2 bases, leaving 5 bases of the junction unmatched. In nucleotides, the CDR3 is TGTGCCAGCAGCTTAAGGACAGGGGGACTAAGCACAGATACGCAGTATTTT. Encoded protein: CASSLRTGGLSTDTQYF. Full variable domain (rest looked up from reference TRBV11-3 and TRBJ2-3): EAGVVQSPRYKIIEKKQPVAFWCNPISGHNTLYWYLQNLGQGPELLIRYENEEAVDDSQLPKDRFSAERLKGVDSTLKIQPAELGDSAVYLCASSLRTGGLSTDTQYFGPGTRLTVL.

The CDR3 DNA sequence: TGTGCCAGTAGCGAGACTCGATCTACGGCGCAAGAGACCCAGTACTTC. Translation gives CASSETRSTAQETQYF. The V call is TRBV19, the J call TRBJ2-5; no clear D. CDR3 length equals 16 residues. Trimming left V 6 bases short and J 2 bases short, with 19 bases between. Germline assignment: CDR1 LNHDA and CDR2 SQIVND (reference sequence).

The rearrangement uses TRBV27 and TRBJ2-7; 7 bases are shared with TRBD1. This CDR3 comprises 14 residues. CDR1 MNHEY and CDR2 SMNVEV come from the germline V gene (reference sequence). The J segment lost 2 bases and the V segment lost 6 bases, leaving 7 bases of the junction unmatched. The CDR3 DNA is TGTGCCAGCAGCCCGGGACAGACTCCCTACGAGCAGTACGTC. It is translated as CASSPGQTPYEQYV.

The V and J genes are TRBV6-2 or TRBV6-3 and TRBJ2-3; D remains unclear. Trimming pared 2 bases from V and 0 bases from J, leaving 6 bases between. Germline CDR1 is MNHEY and CDR2 is SVGEGT. This CDR3 is built from 14 residues. This CDR3 reads CASSYASSTDTQYF. The CDR3 DNA sequence: TGTGCCAGCAGTTACGCCAGTAGCACAGATACGCAGTATTTT.

The chain employs TRBV3-1 (or the pseudogene TRBV3-2) and TRBJ2-5; D gene ambiguous. V was trimmed by 1 base and J by 2 bases, leaving 8 bases between them. The CDR3 loop spans 14 amino acids. CDR1 LGHDT and CDR2 YNNKEL come from the germline V gene (reference sequence). The CDR3 nucleotides are TGTGCCAGCAGCCAAGGGAGAAGGCAAGAGACCCAGTACTTC. Its translation is CASSQGRRQETQYF.

The genes are TRBV27 and TRBJ2-2; 9 bases map to TRBD2. CDR1 MNHEY and CDR2 SMNVEV come from the germline V gene (reference sequence). This CDR3 spans 15 amino acids. Losses at the gene ends were 8 bases for V and 6 bases for J; bases not matched to a gene: 10. CDR3 residues: CASRGAGLASGELFF. Written as DNA, the CDR3 is TGTGCCAGCCGCGGGGCGGGACTAGCTTCCGGGGAGCTGTTTTTT.

The gene calls are TRBV3-1 (or the pseudogene TRBV3-2) and TRBJ1-2, with no clear D. Germline V CDR1 and CDR2: LGHDT, YNNKEL (reference sequence). V gave up 4 bases and J gave up 2 bases, with 8 bases separating them. The CDR3 totals 13 residues. The CDR3 sequence is CASSLNINYGYTF. CDR3 DNA: TGTGCCAGCAGCCTCAACATAAACTATGGCTACACCTTC.

The V and J genes are TRBV7-9 and TRBJ1-1; 9 bases map to TRBD1. The CDR3 covers 16 residues. Trimming removed 1 base from V and 1 base from J; junction bases left unmatched: 4. CDR1 is SEHNR and CDR2 is FQNEAQ in the germline V gene (reference sequence). The chain's CDR3 is CASSLGSTGGNTEAFF. In DNA form, the CDR3 reads TGTGCCAGCAGCTTAGGGTCGACAGGGGGGAACACTGAAGCTTTCTTT.

V gene TRBV27 combines with J gene TRBJ1-1; D remains ambiguous. Per germline, CDR1 MNHEY and CDR2 SMNVEV (reference sequence). CDR3 length: 12 residues. Trimming cost V 6 bases and J 5 bases, with 10 bases left between them. The CDR3, as DNA: TGTGCCAGCAGCTCGGGCCGGACTGAAGCTTTCTTT. It is translated as CASSSGRTEAFF.

The gene calls are TRBV7-6 and TRBJ1-2, with D unclear. Trimming pared 5 bases from V and 1 base from J, leaving 17 bases between. Germline lookup yields CDR1 SGHVS and CDR2 FNYEAQ. The CDR3 is 16 amino acids. The DNA of the CDR3 is TGTGCCAGCAGCCCTAAAACAGTTGGGCTTAACTATGGCTACACCTTC. Translation: CASSPKTVGLNYGYTF.

This clone was seen only a few times. The chain joins TRBV19 to TRBJ1-5; D possibly corresponds to TRBD1 (5 bases). Per germline, CDR1 LNHDA and CDR2 SQIVND (reference sequence). The V end lost 3 bases, the J end lost 3 bases, and 9 bases lay between the germline ends. The CDR3 is 14 amino acids. In DNA form, the CDR3 reads TGTGCCAGTAGTATCCGGGACCACAATCAGCCCCAGCATTTT. It specifies CASSIRDHNQPQHF.

The chain links TRBV6-5 to TRBJ1-2; TRBD1 matches 8 bases. The CDR3 contains 15 residues. V was clipped by 5 bases and J by 4 bases; unmatched bases: 9. The germline gives CDR1 MNHEY, CDR2 SVGAGI. For the CDR3, the DNA is TGTGCCAGCAGTAAACCTGGACAGGGAGGCTATGGCTACACCTTC. Protein product: CASSKPGQGGYGYTF.

The rearrangement joins TRBV18 to TRBJ1-6, with D perhaps TRBD1 (6 bases). The CDR3 totals 15 residues. Germline CDR1 is KGHSH and CDR2 is LQKENI. The V and J ends lost 3 bases and 7 bases respectively, with 13 bases between them. CDR3 DNA: TGTGCCAGCTCACCGCAGGGGCGCGAGAATTCACCCCTCCACTTT. Encoded protein: CASSPQGRENSPLHF.

Concerning this clone: At one end the junction does not follow the germline gene, possibly because of a read error. The chain employs TRBV29-1 and TRBJ1-3, with TRBD1 identical over 7 bases. This CDR3 comprises 15 residues. The germline gives CDR1 SQVTM, CDR2 ANQGSEA. The CDR3 region is CSVQEAGGSGNTIYF. The CDR3 DNA sequence: TGCAGCGTTCAAGAGGCAGGGGGCTCTGGAAACACCATATATTTT. Filled out from reference TRBV29-1 and TRBJ1-3, the complete variable domain reads SAVISQKPSRDICQRGTSLTIQCQVDSQVTMMFWYRQQPGQSLTLIATANQGSEATYESGFVIDKFPISRPNLTFSTLTVSNMSPEDSSIYLCSVQEAGGSGNTIYFGEGSWLTVV.

The rearrangement links TRBV19 to TRBJ1-1; D remains unclear. V was clipped by 4 bases and J by 8 bases, with 26 bases between them. The germline CDR1 and CDR2 sequences are LNHDA and SQIVND (reference sequence). The CDR3 contains 17 residues. The CDR3 reads CASSKTPPGPALIEAFF. The CDR3 region has the DNA TGTGCCAGTAGTAAGACTCCCCCCGGGCCAGCATTGATCGAAGCTTTCTTT. Full variable domain (outside the CDR3, taken from reference TRBV19 and TRBJ1-1): DGGITQSPKYLFRKEGQNVTLSCEQNLNHDAMYWYRQDPGQGLRLIYYSQIVNDFQKGDIAEGYSVSREKKESFPLTVTSAQKNPTAFYLCASSKTPPGPALIEAFFGQGTRLTVV.

The CDR3 coding sequence is TGTGCCAGCAGCTTCGAGACTGATCAGCCCCAGCATTTT. It encodes CASSFETDQPQHF. V gene TRBV7-9 combines with J gene TRBJ1-5; the D is unclear. This CDR3 is built from 13 residues. Germline CDR1 and CDR2: SEHNR and FQNEAQ (reference sequence). V was cut by 3 bases and J by 5 bases, with 8 bases left in between.

The chain has TRBV5-1 and TRBJ1-1, with D possibly being TRBD1 (6 bases). Germline assignment: CDR1 SGHRS and CDR2 YFSETQ. The CDR3 runs 11 residues. V was cut by 6 bases and J by 7 bases, with 10 bases left in between. The CDR3 region has the DNA TGCGCCAGCACTCAAGGGGGTGAAGCTTTCTTT. It yields the protein CASTQGGEAFF.

V is TRBV3-1 (or the pseudogene TRBV3-2) and J is TRBJ2-2; a weak D match, TRBD2 (5 bases). Trimming pared 1 base from V and 4 bases from J, leaving 16 bases between. This CDR3 is built from 17 residues. Per the germline V gene, CDR1 is LGHDT and CDR2 is YNNKEL (reference sequence). The CDR3 region has the DNA TGTGCCAGCAGCCAAGCCGGGCCATCCGCGGGCACCGGGGAGCTGTTTTTT. Residues: CASSQAGPSAGTGELFF.

The V and J genes are TRBV27 and TRBJ2-3; D not certain. Trimming took 6 bases from V and 5 from J, leaving 12 bases between them. Germline V gene lookup returns CDR1 MNHEY and CDR2 SMNVEV (reference sequence). The CDR3 has 13 amino acids. CDR3 residues: CASRAVLGDTQYF. CDR3 DNA: TGTGCCAGCAGAGCCGTCCTCGGAGATACGCAGTATTTT.

V usage is TRBV6-5 and J usage is TRBJ1-1, with D possibly TRBD1 on 6 matching bases. Looked up from germline, CDR1 is MNHEY and CDR2 is SVGAGI. The CDR3 spans 15 residues. V was pared by 4 bases and J by 1 base, with 13 bases between. The CDR3 loop reads CASSSKQGQNTEAFF. CDR3 DNA: TGTGCCAGCAGTTCGAAACAGGGCCAGAACACTGAAGCTTTCTTT.

On this clone: One end of the junction varies from germline; a read error may be responsible. This chain joins TRBV7-7 and TRBJ2-3; D possibly corresponds to TRBD1 (6 bases). CDR1 SSHAT and CDR2 FNYEAQ come from the germline V gene (reference sequence). The CDR3 runs to 15 residues. Here the CDR3 DNA reads TGTGCTAGCAGCTTAGGGCAGGGGCTGGGAGATACGCAGTATTTT. Its protein is CASSLGQGLGDTQYF.

The rearrangement joins TRBV12-3 or TRBV12-4 to TRBJ2-5, with D unresolved. There are 11 residues in the CDR3. Trimming shortened V by 6 bases and J by 9 bases, and 11 bases separated the two germline ends. The CDR3 DNA follows: TGTGCCAGCAGAAAAGCCCAGGCCCAGTACTTC. Translation: CASRKAQAQYF.

The chain is built from TRBV11-2 and TRBJ1-4; D gene unclear. The V end lost 2 bases, the J end lost 6 bases, and 13 bases lay between the germline ends. This CDR3 is 15 amino acids long. Per the germline V gene, CDR1 is SGHAT and CDR2 is FQNNGV. The CDR3 region has the DNA TGTGCCAGCAGCTTACGGCCCTATGGATATGAAAAACTGTTTTTT. It translates to CASSLRPYGYEKLFF.

The gene calls are TRBV9 and TRBJ2-1; 13 bases are a match to TRBD2. Trimming cost V 0 bases and J 7 bases; bases outside gene matches: 4. CDR1 is SGDLS, CDR2 YYNGEE, per germline. CDR3 length equals 16 residues. CDR3 protein: CASSVVGTSGVNEQFF. The CDR3 nucleotides read TGTGCCAGCAGCGTAGTGGGGACTAGCGGGGTGAATGAGCAGTTCTTC.

The rearrangement uses TRBV5-1 and TRBJ1-2; 7 bases line up with TRBD1. CDR3 length equals 15 residues. Trimming at V came to 3 bases and at J to 6 bases, leaving 11 bases not matched to a gene. Germline V lookup: CDR1 SGHRS, CDR2 YFSETQ. CDR3 DNA: TGCGCCAGCAGCTCACAGGGGCTACATTTGGATGGCTACACCTTC. This sequence encodes CASSSQGLHLDGYTF.

The chain employs TRBV5-1 and TRBJ2-5; TRBD1 aligns across 7 bases. Trimming at V came to 2 bases and at J to 2 bases, leaving 9 bases not matched to a gene. The CDR3 has 16 residues. Germline V CDR1 and CDR2: SGHRS, YFSETQ. The CDR3 sequence is CASSFVPTGLQETQYF. Written as DNA, the CDR3 is TGCGCCAGCAGCTTTGTACCGACAGGGCTTCAAGAGACCCAGTACTTC.

This clone was observed a handful of times. The V gene is TRBV6-6, the J gene TRBJ1-3, with D possibly being TRBD1 (5 bases). V was trimmed by 4 bases and J by 4 bases, leaving 17 bases between them. Germline V gene lookup returns CDR1 MNHNY and CDR2 SVGAGI (reference sequence). The CDR3 totals 16 residues. For the CDR3, the DNA is TGTGCCAGCAGTTCCACTCCGGCAGGGCGAGGAAACACCATATATTTT. This codes for CASSSTPAGRGNTIYF.